This T cell receptor beta chain originates from a study of T cells in tumors after PD-1 blockade. At the level of the study: Excluded were patients with checkpoint blockade, immunosuppressants, or radiotherapy or other anti-cancer therapy within 4 weeks. Some patients also took daily vismodegib 150 mg during anti-PD-1 treatment. Tumor samples yielded about 21-fold more depth than single-cell TCR sequencing.

Input was about 616 ng to 6,500 ng of genomic DNA from tumor or blood. Method: immunoSEQ multiplex PCR; TCRdb's copy keeps in-frame clones and lacks some. This table holds 9,000 to 15,000 clones, roughly 63% found once. This CDR3 is built from 24 residues. Germline-derived CDR1 and CDR2 are ENHRY and SYGVKD. V was cut by 3 bases and J by 8 bases, with 47 bases left in between. The clonotype comes from a human donor with basal cell carcinoma. Specimen: tumor tissue, collected before anti-PD-1 treatment. The V and J genes are TRBV10-3 and TRBJ2-7; possibly TRBD1 for D (6 bases). The CDR3 region has the DNA TGTGCCATCAGTGATTCCGAACAGGGCCCTTTTTGTCGGGGCACGCGTACACCTCACAAACAGCAGTACTTC. Protein: CAISDSEQGPFCRGTRTPHKQQYF.